This T cell receptor (beta chain) was recorded in a study of T-cell reconstitution after alpha-beta-depleted transplantation in children (dated by TCRdb to between 2015 and 2016). Study-wide context: Using TCR repertoire profiling, the study followed T-cell immune reconstitution in a quantitative way in children after TCRalphabeta/CD19-depleted allogeneic hematopoietic cell transplantation.

Study-level results and caveats: The high TCRbeta diversity at day 60 in some patients was ascribed to recipient T cells and intrathymic progenitors that had survived conditioning. The apparently early alphabetaT-cell count recovery about two months after transplant was reportedly dependent on only several hundred rapidly expanded clones derived from non-depleted graft cells. The frequencies of hyperexpanded clones fell over the following months, and after one year, T-cell counts and TCRbeta diversity were mostly attributed to newly produced T cells.

The sample's treatment or condition, from its label and the paper: allogeneic hematopoietic cell transplantation with graft depleted of TCRalphabeta T cells and CD19 B cells. The children who served as transplant recipients had been given grafts of TCRalphabeta/CD19-depleted allogeneic hematopoietic cells. Libraries were prepared through PCR. Instrument on record: Illumina HiSeq 2500. To normalize quantification of the TCRbeta repertoire, the TCR libraries were built with molecular barcoding that relied on unique molecular identifiers. TCRdb passed the public sequencing reads through fastp at Q25 and MiXCR, retaining productive beta sequences. Every distinct CDR3 protein forms one entry, paired with its most common genes and DNA. This sample lists around 450,000 distinct CDR3 sequences; about 40% were detected once. Of the sample, under 35% falls within the top ten clones. As regards this clonotype: Which antigen it targets is not known. No base quality values were provided; no much bigger clone lies one nucleotide off.

This sequence originates from a girl aged 2 to 10 with aplastic anemia, due to receive a stem cell transplant. The material sequenced was PBMCs, taken before TCRalphabeta/CD19-depleted stem cell transplant.

Read as DNA, the sequence is TGTGCCTGGAGTGCGGGTGAGACCCAGTACTTC. It translates to CAWSAGETQYF. The sequence links TRBV30 to TRBJ2-5; no D gene is confidently identified. The CDR3 contains 11 residues, cysteine and phenylalanine counted. Of all the DNA, just the CDR3 is kept, 33 bases in frame from base 1. CDR1 and CDR2 (GTSNPN, SVGIG) derive from the germline V gene (reference sequence). The trim is 1 base for V and 5 bases for J, with a gap of 5 bases between the germline ends.